This TCR beta chain stems from a study of siplizumab effects on memory and regulatory T cells. Cells from the mixed lymphocyte reaction were cocultured for five to six days at 37°C. The table came from immunoSEQ multiplex PCR; TCRdb's copy has only in-frame clones and leaves some out. The profile shows 9,500 to 10,000 clones, about 40% of them singletons. V lost 6 bases to trimming and J lost 9 bases; unmatched junction nucleotides: 6. The CDR3 is made up of 14 amino acids. CDR1 is MDHEN, CDR2 SYDVKM, per germline. For this clone: What it binds is unknown.

Sequenced sample: CFSE-low (dividing) CD4+ T cells sorted from an allogeneic mixed lymphocyte reaction. This sequence was found in a human donor in good health; the cells came from an allogeneic mixed lymphocyte reaction. The V and J genes are TRBV28 and TRBJ1-6, with 9 nucleotides matching TRBD1. The CDR3 DNA reads TGTGCCAGCAGCCTCGCGACAGGGGGTTCACCCCTCCACTTT. This sequence encodes CASSLATGGSPLHF.